One and the same sample provided the 31 T cell receptor beta chains below, sequenced in a study of blood T cell repertoires in COVID-19. TCRdb's copy holds only in-frame clones and misses some; the assay was immunoSEQ multiplex PCR. In the table there are roughly 250,000 clones, 85% to 90% of which are singletons. Specimen: peripheral blood. Every receptor here comes from a woman aged 30 to 39 with COVID-19, enrolled during active disease.

This rearrangement joins TRBV13 to TRBJ2-3, with TRBD2 matching 13 bases. V shed 5 bases, J shed 4 bases, and the junction held 3 bases outside the gene matches. Germline-derived CDR1 and CDR2 are PRHDT and FYEKMQ (reference sequence). The CDR3 contains 15 residues. This CDR3 is CASSPTSGGSDTQYF. The CDR3 nucleotides are TGTGCCAGCAGCCCGACTAGCGGGGGGTCAGATACGCAGTATTTT.

This chain connects TRBV18 to TRBJ1-1, with 10 bases matching TRBD1. J gave up 4 bases and V 3 bases, and 2 bases lay outside the gene matches. From germline, CDR1 is KGHSH and CDR2 LQKENI. This CDR3 is 14 amino acids long. This chain's CDR3 is CASSPRTGGTEAFF. DNA of the CDR3: TGTGCCAGCTCACCCAGGACAGGGGGCACTGAAGCTTTCTTT.

This rearrangement joins TRBV6-4 to TRBJ1-6; D may be TRBD1 (6 bases). The CDR3 spans 12 residues. Trimming removed 4 bases from V and 16 bases from J, with 14 bases in between. Germline V gene sequence: CDR1 MRHNA, CDR2 SNTAGT. CDR3 nucleotides: TGTGCCAGCAGTGGGGACAACGCAGAACTCCACTTT. Amino acids: CASSGDNAELHF.

The genes are TRBV5-4 and TRBJ1-2; a possible D gene is TRBD1 (5 bases). This CDR3 is built from 15 residues. V lost 6 bases and J 8 bases, leaving 23 bases between the germline ends. Germline V gene lookup returns CDR1 SGHNT and CDR2 YYREEE (reference sequence). The CDR3 nucleotides read TGTGCCAGCAACCGAAGACAGATCGGGGGAATCGGCTACACCTTC. The encoded protein is CASNRRQIGGIGYTF.

The CDR3 loop is CASSIGWQEAFF. CDR3 in DNA: TGTGCCAGTAGTATCGGGTGGCAGGAAGCTTTCTTT. The genes are TRBV19 and TRBJ1-1; D remains unclear. CDR3 size: 12 residues. Germline V gives CDR1 LNHDA, CDR2 SQIVND (reference sequence). V lost 3 bases to trimming and J lost 8 bases, with 10 bases between them.

There are a few counts of this clone. The chain couples TRBV6-5 to TRBJ2-1; 9 nucleotides match TRBD1. In germline, CDR1 is MNHEY, CDR2 SVGAGI. V lost 0 bases, J lost 14 bases, and 8 bases stayed unmatched. The length of the CDR3 is 14 residues. CDR3 loop: CASSYSQGQGGKFF. The CDR3 region has the DNA TGTGCCAGCAGTTACTCCCAGGGACAGGGAGGGAAGTTCTTC.

The rearrangement links TRBV6-5 to TRBJ1-2, with D maybe TRBD1 (5 bases). The V end lost 6 bases, the J end lost 3 bases, and 14 bases lay between the germline ends. This CDR3 comprises 14 residues. Germline assignment: CDR1 MNHEY and CDR2 SVGAGI. CDR3 region: CASRTGGMDYGYTF. CDR3 in DNA: TGTGCCAGCAGGACGGGGGGAATGGACTATGGCTACACCTTC.

The chain couples TRBV9 to TRBJ2-2, with D possibly being TRBD2 (7 bases). Trimming removed 6 bases from V and 0 bases from J, with 12 bases in between. CDR3 length: 15 amino acids. Germline CDR1 is SGDLS and CDR2 is YYNGEE. The CDR3 sequence is CASTRGAANTGELFF. Written as DNA, the CDR3 is TGTGCCAGCACCCGGGGGGCCGCGAACACCGGGGAGCTGTTTTTT.

This chain links TRBV9 with TRBJ2-5; 8 nucleotides align to TRBD2. V lost 3 bases and J lost 4; bases outside the gene matches: 5. CDR3 length: 14 residues. Per the germline V gene, CDR1 is SGDLS and CDR2 is YYNGEE. CDR3 DNA sequence: TGTGCCAGCAGCGCCGGACTAGCAAGAGAGACCCAGTACTTC. The encoded protein is CASSAGLARETQYF.

The chain carries TRBV10-1 and TRBJ2-1, with D perhaps TRBD1 (5 bases). V was trimmed by 3 bases and J by 0 bases, leaving 12 bases between them. Germline V gene lookup returns CDR1 WNHNN and CDR2 SYGVQD (reference sequence). This CDR3 contains 16 residues. CDR3 protein: CASSDNGALSYNEQFF. The DNA for the CDR3 is TGCGCCAGCAGTGATAATGGGGCACTCTCCTACAATGAGCAGTTCTTC.

This clone was observed a single time. The rearrangement uses TRBV5-1 and TRBJ1-1; D gene ambiguous. Trimming left V 0 bases short and J 1 base short, with 13 bases between. The CDR3 has 16 amino acids. Germline-derived CDR1 and CDR2 are SGHRS and YFSETQ. The CDR3 DNA is TGCGCCAGCAGCTTGGCCTGGACTGAGGGGAACACTGAAGCTTTCTTT. This codes for CASSLAWTEGNTEAFF.

The chain uses TRBV10-1 and TRBJ2-7; D may be TRBD2 (6 bases). The CDR3 loop spans 14 amino acids. The germline gives CDR1 WNHNN, CDR2 SYGVQD (reference sequence). V was cut by 2 bases and J by 1 base, with 9 bases left in between. Here the CDR3 DNA reads TGCGCCAGCAGTGAGGGCGGGGATTCCTACGAGCAGTACTTC. This gives the protein CASSEGGDSYEQYF.

The rearrangement joins TRBV18 to TRBJ2-7, with a possible D match to TRBD2 (7 bases). The germline V gene encodes CDR1 KGHSH and CDR2 LQKENI. The V end was cut by 2 bases, the J end by 4 bases, with 15 bases between. The length of the CDR3 is 15 residues. The CDR3 loop is CASSPLGGGAYEQYF. Written as DNA, the CDR3 is TGTGCCAGCTCACCATTAGGAGGGGGGGCATACGAGCAGTACTTC.

Only one count was recorded for this clone. V usage is TRBV30 and J usage is TRBJ2-3, with a weak D call TRBD1 (6 bases). Germline lookup yields CDR1 GTSNPN and CDR2 SVGIG (reference sequence). This CDR3 contains 16 residues. The germline V and J ends were trimmed by 0 bases and 1 base, with 14 bases remaining between them. The CDR3 reads CAWSVQGGHRTDTQYF. The CDR3 DNA reads TGTGCCTGGAGTGTACAAGGGGGACACCGCACAGATACGCAGTATTTT.

This clone was detected once. The V call is TRBV24-1, the J call TRBJ1-5, with D unclear. The CDR3 runs 14 residues. The V gene's germline CDR1 is KGHDR and CDR2 SFDVKD. Trimming took off 3 bases at V and 3 bases at J, with 8 bases between the two ends. CDR3 bases: TGTGCCACCAGTGATGTGGGAGTCAATCAGCCCCAGCATTTT. It codes for CATSDVGVNQPQHF.

This clone was observed a single time. The rearrangement joins TRBV5-1 to TRBJ2-7, with 11 bases fitting TRBD1. The CDR3 is 19 residues long. CDR1 and CDR2 (germline): SGHRS, YFSETQ. V gave up 2 bases and J gave up 6 bases; unmatched junction bases: 19. CDR3: CASSLGERTGGTLGREQYF. The CDR3 region has the DNA TGCGCCAGCAGCTTAGGTGAACGGACAGGGGGCACATTAGGCCGCGAGCAGTACTTC.

The rearrangement joins TRBV6-5 to TRBJ2-1; perhaps TRBD1 as D (5 bases). The V and J ends lost 8 bases and 4 bases respectively, with 9 bases between them. Per germline, CDR1 MNHEY and CDR2 SVGAGI. CDR3 size: 12 residues. The CDR3, as DNA: TGTGCCAGCTGGGGCTGGTACAATGAGCAGTTCTTC. It encodes CASWGWYNEQFF.

This clone was recorded once. The V gene is TRBV6-4, the J gene TRBJ2-3; 10 nucleotides line up with TRBD2. Unmatched junction bases numbered 2, after V lost 4 bases and J lost 4 bases. The CDR3 spans 14 residues. CDR1 and CDR2 from the germline V gene are MRHNA and SNTAGT. CDR3 coding DNA: TGTGCCAGCAGTGCAAGCGGGGGGGCAGATACGCAGTATTTT. Protein sequence: CASSASGGADTQYF.

The rearrangement links TRBV2 to TRBJ2-7, with 8 bases that match TRBD2. The CDR3 totals 15 residues. Germline trimming cut 11 bases from V and 4 bases from J; bases unmatched to any gene: 16. CDR1 is SNHLY, CDR2 FYNNEI, per germline. CDR3 residues: CAAPLESGGPYEQYF. For the CDR3, the DNA is TGTGCCGCCCCCTTGGAAAGCGGGGGTCCTTACGAGCAGTACTTC. The full variable domain, rest sourced from reference TRBV2 and TRBJ2-7, is EPEVTQTPSHQVTQMGQEVILRCVPISNHLYFYWYRQILGQKVEFLVSFYNNEISEKSEIFDDQFSVERPDGSNFTLKIRSTKLEDSAMYFCAAPLESGGPYEQYFGPGTRLTVT.

V gene TRBV5-5 combines with J gene TRBJ2-7; TRBD2 aligns across 12 bases. There are 16 residues in the CDR3. Trimming cost V 5 bases and J 4 bases; bases outside gene matches: 10. The germline V gene has CDR1 SGHKS and CDR2 YYEKEE (reference sequence). In nucleotides, the CDR3 is TGTGCCAGCAGGCCGTCCGGGCTAGCGGGGGGGTACGAGCAGTACTTC. It yields the protein CASRPSGLAGGYEQYF.

The gene calls are TRBV2 and TRBJ2-1; 9 bases are a match to TRBD2. The CDR3 is made up of 12 amino acids. CDR1 is SNHLY, CDR2 FYNNEI, per germline. Germline trimming cut 6 bases from V and 9 bases from J; bases unmatched to any gene: 3. CDR3 sequence reads: CASRISGGEQFF. The CDR3 DNA reads as TGTGCCAGCAGGATTAGCGGGGGTGAGCAGTTCTTC. The full variable domain, its missing parts supplied by reference TRBV2 and TRBJ2-1, is EPEVTQTPSHQVTQMGQEVILRCVPISNHLYFYWYRQILGQKVEFLVSFYNNEISEKSEIFDDQFSVERPDGSNFTLKIRSTKLEDSAMYFCASRISGGEQFFGPGTRLTVL.

The chain is built from TRBV3-1 (or the pseudogene TRBV3-2) and TRBJ1-1, with TRBD1 as a possible D gene (5 bases). Germline CDR1 reads LGHDT; CDR2 reads YNNKEL (reference sequence). CDR3 size: 16 residues. Trimming pared 1 base from V and 3 bases from J, leaving 15 bases between. The chain's CDR3 is CASSQGGGGLYTEAFF. CDR3 nucleotides: TGTGCCAGCAGCCAAGGGGGCGGCGGATTGTACACTGAAGCTTTCTTT.

The table lists this clone with a few counts. The chain employs TRBV5-4 and TRBJ1-6; tentative D call: TRBD1 (6 bases). Trimming took off 2 bases at V and 9 bases at J, with 12 bases between the two ends. The germline gives CDR1 SGHNT, CDR2 YYREEE (reference sequence). This CDR3 region has 14 residues. CDR3 sequence: CASSLQGRGSPLHF. CDR3 nucleotide sequence: TGTGCCAGCAGCTTACAGGGAAGAGGTTCACCCCTCCACTTT.

The chain uses TRBV7-2 and TRBJ1-3; 12 bases match TRBD1. The junction had 12 bases not matched to a gene; V was cut back by 6 bases and J by 0 bases. Germline V gene lookup returns CDR1 SGHTA and CDR2 FQGNSA. The CDR3 extends over 19 amino acids. The CDR3 reads CASSHTRGTGGPSGNTIYF. The CDR3 DNA is TGTGCCAGCAGTCATACCCGGGGGACAGGGGGCCCCTCTGGAAACACCATATATTTT.

The chain couples TRBV7-2 to TRBJ2-7, with 9 nucleotides matching TRBD2. The CDR3 sequence is 18 residues long. Trimming removed 5 bases from V and 0 bases from J; junction bases left unmatched: 14. Germline V gene lookup returns CDR1 SGHTA and CDR2 FQGNSA. The CDR3, as DNA: TGTGCCAGCAGCGCCCGGGAGCTAGCGGGGTTACCCTCCTACGAGCAGTACTTC. This translates into CASSARELAGLPSYEQYF.

V is TRBV24-1 and J is TRBJ2-1; 9 nucleotides agree with TRBD2. The length of the CDR3 is 20 residues. Germline CDR1 KGHDR, CDR2 SFDVKD. V shed 4 bases, J shed 6 bases, and the junction held 21 bases outside the gene matches. The CDR3 bases are TGTGCCACCAGTGACCACAGGACTGGCGGGGGGGCCTGGAAAGGCAATGAGCAGTTCTTC. This translates into CATSDHRTGGGAWKGNEQFF.

The CDR3 here is CASSYARGGNQPQHF. In nucleotides, the CDR3 is TGTGCCAGCAGTTACGCCCGGGGGGGAAATCAGCCCCAGCATTTT. The genes are TRBV6-2 or TRBV6-3 and TRBJ1-5; tentatively, D is TRBD1 (5 bases). This CDR3 comprises 15 residues. Germline V lookup: CDR1 MNHEY, CDR2 SVGEGT. Trimming removed 2 bases at V and 4 bases at J, with 12 bases between.

The V and J genes are TRBV11-3 and TRBJ2-1; D remains ambiguous. Germline assignment: CDR1 SGHNT and CDR2 YENEEA. Trimming took 5 bases from V and 4 from J, leaving 12 bases between them. This CDR3 has 14 residues. The CDR3, as DNA: TGTGCCAGCAGCCCAGATTACGGGTACAATGAGCAGTTCTTC. Amino acid sequence: CASSPDYGYNEQFF.

This clone came up a few times. The chain is built from TRBV28 and TRBJ1-5; a possible D gene is TRBD1 (5 bases). Trimming removed 7 bases at V and 7 bases at J, with 14 bases between. The CDR3 has 13 amino acids. The germline CDR1 and CDR2 sequences are MDHEN and SYDVKM. The CDR3 spells CASTSPAGQPQHF. CDR3 in DNA: TGTGCCAGCACCTCGCCGGCAGGGCAGCCCCAGCATTTT.

This sequence joins TRBV2 and TRBJ2-5, with D perhaps TRBD2 (5 bases). The germline gives CDR1 SNHLY, CDR2 FYNNEI. Trimming left V 5 bases short and J 0 bases short, with 13 bases between. The CDR3 has 15 residues. The CDR3 nucleotides are TGTGCCAGCAGTTGGAATGGACTTGACCAAGAGACCCAGTACTTC. Translating it yields CASSWNGLDQETQYF.

This sequence joins TRBV4-1 and TRBJ2-3; 10 bases fit TRBD2. Germline CDR1 MGHRA, CDR2 YSYEKL. The CDR3 totals 19 residues. Trimming removed 0 bases from V and 2 bases from J; junction bases left unmatched: 11. In nucleotides, the CDR3 is TGCGCCAGCAGCCAAGAATGGCTAGCGGGGGAGTCCCCCACAGATACGCAGTATTTT. Protein product: CASSQEWLAGESPTDTQYF.